This record covers a single T cell receptor beta chain. The target antigen is unknown. The CDR3 has 14 amino acids. UMIs were attached via template switching, each with a 6-nucleotide sample barcode. TCRdb derives one entry per CDR3 protein from the 5' RACE reads, leaving out DNA. This listing includes 440,000 or so distinct CDR3 sequences. These data come from a study of monozygotic twins with inflammatory bowel disease. Study-level findings and limits: Healthy co-twins showed greater TCRbeta diversity (inverse Simpson) than IBD patients. A distinction between different T cell subtypes was not possible.

The rearrangement uses TRBV12-3 or TRBV12-4 and TRBJ2-2; TCRdb's D gene call, TRBD1, goes unchecked for lack of DNA. This sequence originates from a human donor with ulcerative colitis or Crohn's disease, or a healthy co-twin of an affected twin (not recorded which). The sample taken for sequencing was blood. CDR3 residues: CASSRGPNTGELFF.